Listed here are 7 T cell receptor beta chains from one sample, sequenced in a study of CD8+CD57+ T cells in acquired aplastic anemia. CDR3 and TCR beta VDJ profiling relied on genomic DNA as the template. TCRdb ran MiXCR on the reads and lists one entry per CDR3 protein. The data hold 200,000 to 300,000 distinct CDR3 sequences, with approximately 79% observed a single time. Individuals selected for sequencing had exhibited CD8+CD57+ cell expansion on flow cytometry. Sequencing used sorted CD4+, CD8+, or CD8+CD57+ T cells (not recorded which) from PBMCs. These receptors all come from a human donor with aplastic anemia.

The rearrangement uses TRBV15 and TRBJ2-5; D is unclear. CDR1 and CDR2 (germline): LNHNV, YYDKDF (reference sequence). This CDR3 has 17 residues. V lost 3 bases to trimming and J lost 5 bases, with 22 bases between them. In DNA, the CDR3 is TGTGCCACCAGCAGGTCAAACCCACCCACTTCTCTGGAGACCCAGTACTTC. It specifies CATSRSNPPTSLETQYF.

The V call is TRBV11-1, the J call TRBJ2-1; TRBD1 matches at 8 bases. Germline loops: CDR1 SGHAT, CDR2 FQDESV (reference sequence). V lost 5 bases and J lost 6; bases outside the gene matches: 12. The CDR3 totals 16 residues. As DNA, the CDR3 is TGTGCCAGCAGCGAATATAGGACAGGGTTTTTCAATGAGCAGTTCTTC. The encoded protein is CASSEYRTGFFNEQFF. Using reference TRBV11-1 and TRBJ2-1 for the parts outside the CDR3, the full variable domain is EAEVAQSPRYKITEKSQAVAFWCDPISGHATLYWYRQILGQGPELLVQFQDESVVDDSQLPKDRFSAERLKGVDSTLKIQPAELGDSAMYLCASSEYRTGFFNEQFFGPGTRLTVL.

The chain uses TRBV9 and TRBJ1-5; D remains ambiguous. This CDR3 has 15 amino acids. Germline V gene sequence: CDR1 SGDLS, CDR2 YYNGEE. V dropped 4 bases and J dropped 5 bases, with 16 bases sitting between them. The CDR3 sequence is CASSRGSAGYQPQHF. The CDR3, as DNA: TGTGCCAGCAGCAGAGGTTCAGCGGGATATCAGCCCCAGCATTTT.

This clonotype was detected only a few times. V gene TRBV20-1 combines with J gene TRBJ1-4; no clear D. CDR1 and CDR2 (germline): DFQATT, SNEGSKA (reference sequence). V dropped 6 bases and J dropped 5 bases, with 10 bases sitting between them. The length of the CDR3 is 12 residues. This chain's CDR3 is CSATGINEKLFF. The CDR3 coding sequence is TGCAGTGCAACGGGGATCAATGAAAAACTGTTTTTT.

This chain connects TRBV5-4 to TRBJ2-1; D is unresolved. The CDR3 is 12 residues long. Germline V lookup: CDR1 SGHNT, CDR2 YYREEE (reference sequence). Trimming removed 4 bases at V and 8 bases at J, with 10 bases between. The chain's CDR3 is CASSDASDEQFF. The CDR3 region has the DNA TGTGCCAGCAGCGATGCTAGTGATGAGCAGTTCTTC.

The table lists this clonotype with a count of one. The CDR3 sequence is CASSLERASGEANVLTF. As DNA, the CDR3 is TGTGCCAGCAGCCTAGAGAGGGCCTCCGGAGAGGCCAACGTCCTGACTTTC. The chain employs TRBV7-3 and TRBJ2-6, with D perhaps TRBD2 (5 bases). This CDR3 spans 17 amino acids. CDR1 is SGHTA and CDR2 is FQGTGA in the germline V gene. V was cut by 5 bases and J by 6 bases, with 20 bases left in between. Combining the CDR3 with reference TRBV7-3 and TRBJ2-6 gives the whole variable domain GAGVSQTPSNKVTEKGKYVELRCDPISGHTALYWYRQSLGQGPEFLIYFQGTGAADDSGLPNDRFFAVRPEGSVSTLKIQRTERGDSAVYLCASSLERASGEANVLTFGAGSRLTVL.

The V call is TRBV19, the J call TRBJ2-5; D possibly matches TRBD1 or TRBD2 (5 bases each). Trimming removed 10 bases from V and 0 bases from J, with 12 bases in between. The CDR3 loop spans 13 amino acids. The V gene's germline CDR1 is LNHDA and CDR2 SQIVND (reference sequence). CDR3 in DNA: TGTGCCACATCCGGGACGCACCAAGAGACCCAGTACTTC. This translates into CATSGTHQETQYF.